The sequence of this TCR beta chain was determined in a study of shared clonotypes between healthy human individuals. Repertoires were generated with immunoSEQ multiplex PCR, while TCRdb's copy carries only in-frame clones and drops some. Of some 480,000 clones listed, 65% to 80% were seen once; the top ten hold approximately 12%. Germline V gives CDR1 LGHNA, CDR2 YSLEER. The ends lost 2 bases at V and 0 bases at J; junction bases unmatched: 8. The length of the CDR3 is 18 residues. Sequenced sample: PBMCs. This chain links TRBV4-3 with TRBJ2-3, with 10 bases matching TRBD2. The origin of this receptor is a middle-aged woman in good health. Some clones in this sample may be carry-over from other donors' samples. Here the CDR3 reads CASSQKGAGGGSTDTQYF. The CDR3 region has the DNA TGCGCCAGCAGCCAAAAAGGAGCGGGAGGGGGTAGCACAGATACGCAGTATTTT.